These 10 T cell receptor delta chains came from one sample sequenced in a study of gamma-delta T cells after stem cell transplantation (dated by TCRdb to between 2015 and 2016). Libraries were prepared through RT-PCR. The instrument was an Illumina MiSeq. TCRdb called clones afresh from the public reads with CATT; identical DNA rows were later merged. The sample profile shows more than 2,500 delta-chain clones; about 25% of them were found once. The ten largest account for around 7% of the sample. Material for sequencing was gamma-delta T cells. The receptors come from a human donor. It is not recorded whose cells these are; they may come from a transplant donor.

Within the sample, this clone is medium-sized. Other DNA sequences in the same sample also yield this CDR3. CDR3 amino acids: CALGELIGYDTDKLIF. The DNA for the CDR3 is TGTGCTCTTGGGGAATTAATAGGGTACGACACCGATAAACTCATCTTT. The chain recombines TRDV1 with TRDJ1, with D tentatively TRDD1 (5 bases). The V gene lost 2 bases and the J gene lost 0 bases, with 13 bases spanning the gap. This CDR3 comprises 16 residues. The germline V gene encodes CDR1 TSWWSYY and CDR2 QGS.

The gene calls are TRDV1 and TRDJ2; TRDD3 might be the D (5 bases). Trimming took 2 bases from V and 0 from J, leaving 25 bases between them. Looked up from germline, CDR1 is TSWWSYY and CDR2 is QGS. This CDR3 region has 21 residues. The CDR3: CALGESPHCGIRRALTAQLFF. The CDR3 DNA is TGTGCTCTTGGGGAATCTCCCCACTGTGGTATACGCAGGGCTTTGACAGCACAACTCTTCTTT.

About this clone itself: Possible read error: a much larger clone is one base away. At the DNA level, this CDR3 is encoded by other sequences in the same sample as well. The CDR3 loop is CACDLLGDSSWDTRQMFF. In DNA form, the CDR3 reads TGTGCCTGTGATCTACTGGGGGATAGCTCCTGGGACACCCGACAGATGTTTTTC. The chain employs TRDV2 and TRDJ3, with 11 bases identical to TRDD3. The CDR3 consists of 18 residues. V was pared by 4 bases and J by 0 bases, with 4 bases of the junction left unmatched. Germline lookup yields CDR1 GEAIGNYY and CDR2 EKD.

Details on this clone: Just one base apart from a much larger clone, this may be a read error. J is TRDJ1 and V is TRDV3; TRDD3 aligns across 8 bases. The CDR3 is 17 residues long. After removal of 5 bases from V and 1 base from J, the junction contained 18 bases not matched to a gene. Germline V gene lookup returns CDR1 TVYSNPD and CDR2 GDNSRS (reference sequence). CDR3 bases: TGTGCCCTCTACTACGGCCGCGATGGGGGATGCACCGATAAACTCATCTTT. It encodes CALYYGRDGGCTDKLIF.

The V and J genes are TRDV1 and TRDJ1, with a possible D match to TRDD3 (5 bases). V was pared by 2 bases and J by 2 bases, with 12 bases between. Germline assignment: CDR1 TSWWSYY and CDR2 QGS. CDR3 size: 15 residues. CDR3 nucleotides: TGTGCTCTTGGGGAAACGGAACGGGGAACCGATAAACTCATCTTT. It encodes CALGETERGTDKLIF.

This clone has a handful of counts. This may be a read error: a much more frequent sequence differs by one nucleotide. This chain uses TRDV2 with TRDJ2, with TRDD3 matching 7 bases. Germline V gives CDR1 GEAIGNYY, CDR2 EKD. The CDR3 extends over 16 amino acids. J was trimmed by 7 bases and V by 0 bases; bases with no gene match: 10. The CDR3 sequence: CACDTWGRAFGAQLFF. CDR3 bases: TGTGCCTGTGACACCTGGGGGAGAGCCTTTGGAGCACAACTCTTCTTT.

Sample share makes this clone medium-sized. The same CDR3 arises from other DNA sequences in this sample as well. The J gene is TRDJ2, the V gene TRDV1; 8 bases match TRDD3. The length of the CDR3 is 25 residues. V lost 1 base and J lost 2; bases outside the gene matches: 30. CDR1 TSWWSYY and CDR2 QGS come from the germline V gene. The CDR3 bases are TGTGCTCTTGGGGAACAAAGGGCACCTACCCGGGGGATATCCGGGCTGCAGTGGTTGACAGCACAACTCTTCTTT. It codes for CALGEQRAPTRGISGLQWLTAQLFF.

By share, this clone ranks as medium-sized. The rearrangement links TRAV29/DV5 to TRDJ1, with TRDD3 matching 12 bases. CDR1 NSMFDY and CDR2 ISSIKDK come from the germline V gene. CDR3 length: 17 residues. Trimming cost V 2 bases and J 0 bases; bases outside gene matches: 8. The CDR3 spells CAASNYWGIPYTDKLIF. Written as DNA, the CDR3 is TGTGCAGCAAGTAACTACTGGGGGATACCGTACACCGATAAACTCATCTTT.

Relative to its sample, this clone is medium-sized. The CDR3 sequence is CALGEPPTFNVGAHTDKLIF. The CDR3 nucleotides read TGTGCTCTTGGGGAACCCCCTACGTTTAACGTGGGGGCCCACACCGATAAACTCATCTTT. The chain uses TRDV1 and TRDJ1; D is possibly TRDD3 (6 bases). The CDR3 is 20 amino acids. Germline V gene data show CDR1 as TSWWSYY and CDR2 as QGS. V shed 1 base and J shed 0 bases, with 24 bases lying between them.

This clone was found a few times. A much larger clone lies a single base off, so this may be a read error. This rearrangement joins TRDV2 to TRDJ1; 13 bases fit TRDD3. After removal of 5 bases from V and 3 bases from J, the junction contained 20 bases not matched to a gene. The length of the CDR3 is 20 residues. Germline V CDR1 and CDR2: GEAIGNYY, EKD. The CDR3, as DNA: TGTGCCTGTGCCTGGCCCTACTGGGGGATACGAGGCTGGTACGCCGATAAACTCATCTTT. Translated, it gives CACAWPYWGIRGWYADKLIF.